The 14 T cell receptor beta chains given below trace back to one sample, sequenced in a study of technical replicates of blood from several donors. Method: immunoSEQ multiplex PCR; TCRdb's copy keeps in-frame clones and lacks some. Here the sample spans tens of thousands of clones, around nine tenths being singletons. Sequenced sample: T cells isolated from PBMCs. These TCRs come from a human donor in good health.

The gene calls are TRBV9 and TRBJ2-5; D unclear. The V gene lost 0 bases and the J gene lost 0 bases, with 6 bases spanning the gap. The CDR3 has 14 amino acids. CDR1 and CDR2 from the germline V gene are SGDLS and YYNGEE. This CDR3 reads CASSVGPNQETQYF. CDR3 in DNA: TGTGCCAGCAGCGTAGGTCCTAACCAAGAGACCCAGTACTTC.

The chain couples TRBV4-2 to TRBJ2-7, with TRBD2 as a possible D gene (5 bases). Trimming stripped 0 bases from V and 5 bases from J, with 8 bases between. This CDR3 has 13 amino acids. Germline V gene lookup returns CDR1 LGHNA and CDR2 YNFKEQ. The CDR3 DNA is TGTGCCAGCAGCCAAGATCCGGGGAACGAGCAGTACTTC. Protein: CASSQDPGNEQYF.

This rearrangement joins TRBV27 to TRBJ2-7; TRBD2 might be the D (6 bases). The CDR3 is 11 amino acids. V shed 6 bases and J shed 3 bases, with 6 bases lying between them. Germline CDR1 MNHEY, CDR2 SMNVEV (reference sequence). The CDR3 region is CASRTSYEQYF. CDR3 bases: TGTGCCAGCAGGACTAGCTACGAGCAGTACTTC.

The chain links TRBV7-8 to TRBJ1-5, with TRBD1 identical over 8 bases. J lost 6 bases, V lost 6 bases, and 7 bases had no gene match. This CDR3 region has 14 residues. Germline-derived CDR1 and CDR2 are SGHVS and FQNEAQ. The CDR3, as DNA: TGTGCCAGCAGAGGACAGGGAGGGGGTCAGCCCCAGCATTTT. Protein: CASRGQGGGQPQHF.

J is TRBJ1-5 and V is TRBV6-1; 7 bases are a match to TRBD1. From germline, CDR1 is MNHNS and CDR2 SASEGT. The CDR3 has 15 residues. The CDR3 sequence: CAISWGTEKNQPQHF. In DNA form, the CDR3 reads TGTGCTATCTCCTGGGGGACAGAGAAGAATCAGCCCCAGCATTTT.

This chain uses TRBV5-4 with TRBJ2-5; TRBD2 might be the D (6 bases). Deletions cut 0 bases from V and 4 bases from J, with 13 bases between. Germline V gene lookup returns CDR1 SGHNT and CDR2 YYREEE (reference sequence). There are 15 residues in the CDR3. CDR3 region: CASSLVLAEGETQYF. Written as DNA, the CDR3 is TGTGCCAGCAGCTTGGTGTTAGCGGAGGGAGAGACCCAGTACTTC.

The chain combines TRBV16 with TRBJ2-7; 10 bases map to TRBD2. Germline-derived CDR1 and CDR2 are KGHSY and FQNENV. The CDR3 is 19 amino acids. The V gene end was trimmed by 1 base and the J gene end by 4 bases; junction bases not matched to a gene: 16. The CDR3 DNA follows: TGTGCCAGCAGCCAATTAAGTACGAGGAGGACTAGCGGATTTTACGAGCAGTACTTC. This codes for CASSQLSTRRTSGFYEQYF.

The chain joins TRBV11-3 to TRBJ2-7; maybe TRBD2 (5 bases). Trimming pared 1 base from V and 1 base from J, leaving 8 bases between. This CDR3 is 14 amino acids long. Germline CDR1 and CDR2: SGHNT and YENEEA. The DNA for the CDR3 is TGTGCCAGCAGCTTAGGAGGGTTTTCCTACGAGCAGTACTTC. Translated: CASSLGGFSYEQYF.

This sequence joins TRBV28 and TRBJ2-7, with 7 bases that match TRBD2. V was pared by 3 bases and J by 5 bases, with 1 base of the junction left unmatched. The CDR3 runs 12 residues. Germline CDR1 MDHEN, CDR2 SYDVKM. The CDR3 here is CASSLGGDEQYF. The DNA for the CDR3 is TGTGCCAGCAGTTTGGGAGGGGACGAGCAGTACTTC.

The chain carries TRBV4-1 and TRBJ2-7, with 7 bases identical to TRBD1. V was clipped by 6 bases and J by 2 bases; unmatched bases: 4. The CDR3 is 13 amino acids. Germline V gene sequence: CDR1 MGHRA, CDR2 YSYEKL. CDR3 coding DNA: TGCGCCAGCAGTCAGACAGGGACCTACGAGCAGTACTTC. Its translation: CASSQTGTYEQYF.

This clone was picked up a small number of times. The rearrangement joins TRBV6-1 to TRBJ1-2; the D is unclear. V was trimmed by 3 bases and J by 4 bases, leaving 12 bases between them. Per germline, CDR1 MNHNS and CDR2 SASEGT. CDR3 length equals 14 residues. CDR3: CASSDLEAFYGYTF. For the CDR3, the DNA is TGTGCCAGCAGTGATTTGGAGGCTTTCTATGGCTACACCTTC.

The chain has TRBV11-3 and TRBJ2-7, with 8 bases fitting TRBD1. The V segment lost 3 bases and the J segment 6 bases; nucleotides outside the gene matches: 10. The germline V gene encodes CDR1 SGHNT and CDR2 YENEEA. CDR3 length: 15 amino acids. DNA for the CDR3: TGTGCCAGCAGCTTCTCCCGGGACAGGCTAAGCGAGCAGTACTTC. Protein product: CASSFSRDRLSEQYF.

The genes are TRBV13 and TRBJ2-1; TRBD2 matches 13 bases. CDR1 is PRHDT and CDR2 is FYEKMQ in the germline V gene (reference sequence). Germline trimming cut 1 base from V and 14 bases from J; bases unmatched to any gene: 5. This CDR3 contains 14 residues. The CDR3: CASSLVTSGRAEFF. The CDR3 region has the DNA TGTGCCAGCAGCTTAGTAACTAGCGGGAGGGCCGAGTTCTTC.

The gene calls are TRBV11-3 and TRBJ2-2; TRBD1 matches 7 bases. The CDR3 consists of 14 residues. Germline V CDR1 and CDR2: SGHNT, YENEEA. V was pared by 7 bases and J by 0 bases, with 2 bases of the junction left unmatched. This CDR3 reads CASTDRPNTGELFF. As DNA, the CDR3 is TGTGCCAGCACGGACAGGCCGAACACCGGGGAGCTGTTTTTT.